The present TCR beta chain was sequenced within a study of blood T cell repertoires in COVID-19. Study context: The samples span acute and convalescent COVID-19 from the United States, Italy and Spain.

The V gene's germline CDR1 is KGHSH and CDR2 LQKENI. The V gene end was trimmed by 3 bases and the J gene end by 4 bases; junction bases not matched to a gene: 9. The CDR3 spans 17 residues. The protocol was immunoSEQ multiplex PCR, while the TCRdb copy is restricted to in-frame clones and leaves out a portion. The sample lists around 190,000 clones, about 88% occurring once. The receptor was derived from a man between 45 and 60 years old with COVID-19, enrolled during active disease. The sample comprised peripheral blood. V gene TRBV18 combines with J gene TRBJ1-2, with 12 bases matching TRBD1. The chain's CDR3 is CASSPSRDRGRTYGYTF. The CDR3 DNA follows: TGTGCCAGCTCACCGTCCCGGGACAGGGGGCGCACCTATGGCTACACCTTC.